A single sample gave rise to the 5 T cell receptor beta chains below, sequenced in a study of blood T cell repertoires in COVID-19. Method: immunoSEQ multiplex PCR; TCRdb's copy keeps in-frame clones and lacks some. The repertoire has roughly 55,000 clones, roughly 80% of them found once; the top ten carry 3.2%. The sample taken for sequencing was peripheral blood. The source of these receptors is a man aged 60-69 years with acute or convalescent COVID-19.

CDR3 in amino acids: CASSQGKAGDNEQFF. CDR3 DNA: TGTGCCAGCAGCCAAGGGAAGGCGGGGGATAATGAGCAGTTCTTC. This chain joins TRBV4-2 and TRBJ2-1; 7 nucleotides align to TRBD2. CDR3 length equals 15 residues. CDR1 is LGHNA and CDR2 is YNFKEQ in the germline V gene. Trimming at V came to 1 base and at J to 7 bases, leaving 7 bases not matched to a gene.

The chain combines TRBV7-6 with TRBJ2-2; D is perhaps TRBD2 (5 bases). V lost 1 base and J lost 5, with 8 bases in between. The V gene's germline CDR1 is SGHVS and CDR2 FNYEAQ. The CDR3 covers 14 residues. This CDR3 reads CASSLGDYTGELFF. As DNA, the CDR3 is TGTGCCAGCAGCTTAGGCGACTATACCGGGGAGCTGTTTTTT.

The rearrangement joins TRBV5-1 to TRBJ2-6; 8 bases match TRBD2. V was pared by 4 bases and J by 2 bases, with 8 bases of the junction left unmatched. The CDR3 length is 17 residues. The V gene's germline CDR1 is SGHRS and CDR2 YFSETQ. The CDR3 nucleotides read TGCGCCAGCAGCGACCCGGCGGGGGGTACTGGGGCCAACGTCCTGACTTTC. Translated, it gives CASSDPAGGTGANVLTF.

The rearrangement joins TRBV6-2 or TRBV6-3 to TRBJ1-1; 12 bases line up with TRBD1. CDR1 and CDR2 (germline): MNHEY, SVGEGT. This CDR3 comprises 15 residues. V gave up 4 bases and J gave up 6 bases; unmatched junction bases: 6. CDR3 nucleotides: TGTGCCAGCAGTTCGCCGGGACAGGGGGCTTCTGAAGCTTTCTTT. Its translation is CASSSPGQGASEAFF.

The chain recombines TRBV9 with TRBJ2-7, with D possibly TRBD1 on 5 matching bases. V was pared by 0 bases and J by 6 bases, with 10 bases between. The CDR3 has 13 amino acids. Per the germline V gene, CDR1 is SGDLS and CDR2 is YYNGEE. Here the CDR3 DNA reads TGTGCCAGCAGCGTAGGACAGTCTACCGAGCAGTACTTC. Protein: CASSVGQSTEQYF.